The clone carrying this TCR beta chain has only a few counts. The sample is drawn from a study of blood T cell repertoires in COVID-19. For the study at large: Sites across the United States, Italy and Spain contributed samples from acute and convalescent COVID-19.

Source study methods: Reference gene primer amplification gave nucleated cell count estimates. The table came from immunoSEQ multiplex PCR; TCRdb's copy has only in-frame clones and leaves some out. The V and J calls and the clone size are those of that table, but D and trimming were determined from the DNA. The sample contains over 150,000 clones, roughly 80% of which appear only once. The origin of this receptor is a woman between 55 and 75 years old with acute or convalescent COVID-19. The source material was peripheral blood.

The CDR3 region has the DNA TGCGCCAGCAGCATACGGACAGGCAAAGAGGCTGAAGCTTTCTTT. It translates to CASSIRTGKEAEAFF. This chain joins TRBV5-1 and TRBJ1-1, with 7 bases lining up with TRBD1. V lost 4 bases to trimming and J lost 6 bases; unmatched junction nucleotides: 12. Germline assignment: CDR1 SGHRS and CDR2 YFSETQ. The length of the CDR3 is 15 residues. Drawing the rest from reference TRBV5-1 and TRBJ1-1, the complete variable domain is KAGVTQTPRYLIKTRGQQVTLSCSPISGHRSVSWYQQTPGQGLQFLFEYFSETQRNKGNFPGRFSGRQFSNSRSEMNVSTLELGDSALYLCASSIRTGKEAEAFFGQGTRLTVV.